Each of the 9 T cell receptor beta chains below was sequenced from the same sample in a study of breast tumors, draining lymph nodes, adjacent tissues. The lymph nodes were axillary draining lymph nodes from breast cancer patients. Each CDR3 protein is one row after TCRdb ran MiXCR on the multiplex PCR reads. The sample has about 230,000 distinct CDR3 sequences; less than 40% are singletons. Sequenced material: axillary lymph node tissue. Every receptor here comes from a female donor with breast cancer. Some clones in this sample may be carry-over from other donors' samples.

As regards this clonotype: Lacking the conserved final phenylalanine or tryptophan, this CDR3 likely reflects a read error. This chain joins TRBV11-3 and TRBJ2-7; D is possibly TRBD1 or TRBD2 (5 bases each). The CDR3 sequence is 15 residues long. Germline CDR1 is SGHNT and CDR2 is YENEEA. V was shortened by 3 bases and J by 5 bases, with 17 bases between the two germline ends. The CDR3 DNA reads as TGTGCCAGCAGCTTGGGGCTGGGAGTTAAGCACGAGCAGTACTGC. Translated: CASSLGLGVKHEQYC.

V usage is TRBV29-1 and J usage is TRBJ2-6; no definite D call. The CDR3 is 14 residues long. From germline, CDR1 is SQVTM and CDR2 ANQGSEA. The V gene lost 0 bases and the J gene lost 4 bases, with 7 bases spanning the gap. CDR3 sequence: CSVEEGTGANVLTF. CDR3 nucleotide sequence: TGCAGCGTTGAAGAGGGAACCGGGGCCAACGTCCTGACTTTC.

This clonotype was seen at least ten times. The CDR3 DNA is TGTGCCAGCAGCCAAGAATGGCGGAAGACCGGGGAGCTGTTTTTT. Its translation: CASSQEWRKTGELFF. The rearrangement uses TRBV4-2 and TRBJ2-2; D is uncertain. The CDR3 runs to 15 residues. The germline V and J ends were trimmed by 0 bases and 5 bases, with 10 bases remaining between them. Germline V gene data show CDR1 as LGHNA and CDR2 as YNFKEQ.

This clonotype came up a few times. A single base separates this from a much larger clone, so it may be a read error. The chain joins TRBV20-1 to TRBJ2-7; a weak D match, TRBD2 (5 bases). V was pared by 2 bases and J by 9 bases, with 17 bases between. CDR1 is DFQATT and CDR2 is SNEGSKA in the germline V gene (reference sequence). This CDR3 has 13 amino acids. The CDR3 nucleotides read TGCAGTGCTAGAATACCACGGGCGGGCGCGCAGTACTTC. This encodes CSARIPRAGAQYF.

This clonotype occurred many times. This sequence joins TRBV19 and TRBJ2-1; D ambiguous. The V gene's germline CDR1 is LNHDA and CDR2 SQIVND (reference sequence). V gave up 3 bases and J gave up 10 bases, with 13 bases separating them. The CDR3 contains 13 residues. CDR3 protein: CASSMSVDGEQFF. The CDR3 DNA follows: TGTGCCAGTAGTATGAGTGTGGATGGGGAGCAGTTCTTC.

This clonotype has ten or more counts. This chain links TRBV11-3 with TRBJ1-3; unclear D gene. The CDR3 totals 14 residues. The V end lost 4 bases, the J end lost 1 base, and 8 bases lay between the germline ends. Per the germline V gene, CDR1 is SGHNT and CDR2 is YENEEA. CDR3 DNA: TGTGCCAGCAGCTGGGGTCGATCTGGAAACACCATATATTTT. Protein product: CASSWGRSGNTIYF.

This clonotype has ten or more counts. The CDR3 spells CASSSRGPGNTIYF. The CDR3 region has the DNA TGTGCCAGCAGCTCCAGGGGGCCGGGAAACACCATATATTTT. The rearrangement joins TRBV7-9 to TRBJ1-3; 8 bases align to TRBD1. Trimming took 4 bases from V and 4 from J; bases not matched to a gene: 3. CDR3 length: 14 amino acids. Germline V CDR1 and CDR2: SEHNR, FQNEAQ (reference sequence).

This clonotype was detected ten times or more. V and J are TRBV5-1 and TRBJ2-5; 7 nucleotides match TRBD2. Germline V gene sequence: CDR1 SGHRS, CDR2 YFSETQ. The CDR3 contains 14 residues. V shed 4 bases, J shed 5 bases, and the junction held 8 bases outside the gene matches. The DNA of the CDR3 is TGCGCCAGCAGCGCTAGCGGAGCCCGCGAGACCCAGTACTTC. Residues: CASSASGARETQYF.

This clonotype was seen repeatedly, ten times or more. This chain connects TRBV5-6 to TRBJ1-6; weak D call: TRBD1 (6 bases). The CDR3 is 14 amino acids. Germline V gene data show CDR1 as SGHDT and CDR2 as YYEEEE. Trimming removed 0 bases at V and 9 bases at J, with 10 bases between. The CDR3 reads CASSLAGARSPLHF. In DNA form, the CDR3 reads TGTGCCAGCAGCTTGGCAGGGGCCCGTTCACCCCTCCACTTT.